Given below is one T cell receptor beta chain in context. Profiled with immunoSEQ multiplex PCR; TCRdb holds only in-frame clones, not every one. The data contain about 25,000 clones, around 84% of them singletons. The data were obtained in a study of PD-1 blockade in classical Hodgkin lymphoma. Specified time point: cycle 4 day 1 (C4D1), after less than 7 weeks of nivolumab. Relapse was seen in all patients after autologous stem cell transplantation, and brentuximab vedotin exposure was variable. Germline CDR1 reads SGHTS; CDR2 reads YDEGEE. V dropped 0 bases and J dropped 0 bases, with 4 bases sitting between them. The CDR3 consists of 15 residues.

This TCR derives from a human donor with classical Hodgkin lymphoma. The sample in question was peripheral blood mononuclear cells (PBMCs), obtained before the fourth cycle of nivolumab. The chain joins TRBV5-8 to TRBJ2-6; D remains ambiguous. CDR3 bases: TGTGCCAGCAGCTTGGTTCTCTCTGGGGCCAACGTCCTGACTTTC. Amino acid sequence: CASSLVLSGANVLTF.